One and the same sample provided the 29 T cell receptor beta chains below, sequenced in a study of cytomegalovirus exposure and HLA in healthy donors. The assay was immunoSEQ multiplex PCR, and TCRdb's table has in-frame clones only and misses some. The table has approximately 150,000 clones, 87% seen once. The sequenced material came from PBMCs. The receptors come from a man aged 18 to 29 in good health and CMV-seropositive.

The chain employs TRBV19 and TRBJ1-2, with TRBD1 identical over 8 bases. CDR1 is LNHDA and CDR2 is SQIVND in the germline V gene (reference sequence). V lost 7 bases and J lost 7; bases outside the gene matches: 5. The CDR3 is 12 amino acids. The CDR3 sequence: CASMTGAGGYTF. The CDR3, as DNA: TGTGCCAGTATGACAGGGGCTGGTGGCTACACCTTC.

The CDR3 bases are TGTGCCAGTGGCTACAGGGGCAATCAGCCCCAGCATTTT. Its translation is CASGYRGNQPQHF. The gene calls are TRBV19 and TRBJ1-5; D possibly corresponds to TRBD1 (6 bases). Between the trimmed V and J ends, which lost 8 bases and 2 bases, there was a span of 10 bases. CDR1 LNHDA and CDR2 SQIVND come from the germline V gene (reference sequence). This CDR3 comprises 13 residues.

The V call is TRBV10-1, the J call TRBJ1-1, with D tentatively TRBD1 (5 bases). The CDR3 spans 14 residues. V was trimmed by 3 bases and J by 0 bases, leaving 8 bases between them. The germline gives CDR1 WNHNN, CDR2 SYGVQD (reference sequence). CDR3 sequence (DNA): TGCGCCAGCAGTGACGGGGGACTGAACACTGAAGCTTTCTTT. It translates to CASSDGGLNTEAFF.

V gene TRBV2 combines with J gene TRBJ2-3; perhaps TRBD1 as D (5 bases). Germline CDR1 is SNHLY and CDR2 is FYNNEI. The CDR3 sequence is 13 residues long. Trimming removed 4 bases at V and 5 bases at J, with 10 bases between. The CDR3 bases are TGTGCCAGCAGTGGGGGCGGCATAGATACGCAGTATTTT. This encodes CASSGGGIDTQYF.

The chain has TRBV27 and TRBJ1-2, with TRBD1 matching 7 bases. Per germline, CDR1 MNHEY and CDR2 SMNVEV (reference sequence). Trimming took 6 bases from V and 7 from J; bases not matched to a gene: 14. The CDR3 runs to 15 residues. This CDR3 reads CASRGTALPLSGYTF. CDR3 DNA sequence: TGTGCCAGCAGGGGGACAGCCTTACCCCTGAGTGGCTACACCTTC.

The rearrangement uses TRBV5-1 and TRBJ1-2; D might be TRBD1 (6 bases). The CDR3 loop spans 13 amino acids. Trimming shortened V by 6 bases and J by 8 bases, and 17 bases separated the two germline ends. Looked up from germline, CDR1 is SGHRS and CDR2 is YFSETQ. The CDR3 here is CASTSGGLAGYTF. In DNA, the CDR3 is TGCGCCAGCACCTCGGGGGGGCTTGCGGGCTACACCTTC.

The chain recombines TRBV9 with TRBJ1-3, with D unclear. CDR3 length: 15 amino acids. V was pared by 0 bases and J by 0 bases, with 7 bases between. The germline V gene has CDR1 SGDLS and CDR2 YYNGEE. The CDR3 bases are TGTGCCAGCAGCGTAGTCCCATTCTCTGGAAACACCATATATTTT. Translated, it gives CASSVVPFSGNTIYF. The entire variable domain, with the rest obtained from reference TRBV9 and TRBJ1-3, is as follows: DSGVTQTPKHLITATGQRVTLRCSPRSGDLSVYWYQQSLDQGLQFLIQYYNGEERAKGNILERFSAQQFPDLHSELNLSSLELGDSALYFCASSVVPFSGNTIYFGEGSWLTVV.

The chain joins TRBV28 to TRBJ1-4; D perhaps matches TRBD1 (6 bases). Between the trimmed V and J ends, which lost 7 bases and 15 bases, there was a span of 27 bases. This CDR3 is 15 amino acids long. Germline lookup yields CDR1 MDHEN and CDR2 SYDVKM. The CDR3 DNA follows: TGTGCCAGCACCTTAGGGGGGGGGACTCTATCTAGGATGTTTTTT. The encoded protein is CASTLGGGTLSRMFF.

The V and J genes are TRBV2 and TRBJ2-2, with 11 bases identical to TRBD2. Germline values: CDR1 SNHLY, CDR2 FYNNEI. This CDR3 contains 16 residues. V lost 3 bases, J lost 6 bases, and 6 bases stayed unmatched. The CDR3 protein is CASSDGVLAGAGELFF. The CDR3 region has the DNA TGTGCCAGCAGTGACGGGGTACTAGCGGGGGCCGGGGAGCTGTTTTTT.

The V call is TRBV27, the J call TRBJ2-1; maybe TRBD2 (6 bases). Germline V lookup: CDR1 MNHEY, CDR2 SMNVEV (reference sequence). The CDR3 spans 12 residues. Trimming cost V 6 bases and J 8 bases, with 11 bases left between them. CDR3 in amino acids: CASRTRLDEQFF. CDR3 DNA: TGTGCCAGCAGGACTAGGTTGGATGAGCAGTTCTTC.

This sequence joins TRBV28 and TRBJ1-1, with 7 bases fitting TRBD1. The germline V gene has CDR1 MDHEN and CDR2 SYDVKM. This CDR3 is built from 15 residues. V dropped 5 bases and J dropped 4; count of bases not matched to a gene: 10. The CDR3 loop reads CASSARTGFPTEAFF. In nucleotides, the CDR3 is TGTGCCAGCAGTGCCCGGACAGGTTTTCCCACTGAAGCTTTCTTT. The full variable domain, in which reference TRBV28 and TRBJ1-1 provide the parts outside the CDR3, is DVKVTQSSRYLVKRTGEKVFLECVQDMDHENMFWYRQDPGLGLRLIYFSYDVKMKEKGDIPEGYSVSREKKERFSLILESASTNQTSMYLCASSARTGFPTEAFFGQGTRLTVV.

The CDR3 region has the DNA TGTGCCAGCTCACCGAGGGAGGCCGGGGAGCTGTTTTTT. Translation: CASSPREAGELFF. This rearrangement joins TRBV18 to TRBJ2-2; the D gene is possibly TRBD2 (6 bases). The CDR3 is made up of 13 amino acids. Deletions cut 3 bases from V and 6 bases from J, with 8 bases between. Germline loops: CDR1 KGHSH, CDR2 LQKENI. Using reference TRBV18 and TRBJ2-2 for the parts outside the CDR3, the full variable domain is NAGVMQNPRHLVRRRGQEARLRCSPMKGHSHVYWYRQLPEEGLKFMVYLQKENIIDESGMPKERFSAEFPKEGPSILRIQQVVRGDSAAYFCASSPREAGELFFGEGSRLTVL.

The genes are TRBV15 and TRBJ2-7; a possible D gene is TRBD1 (6 bases). V was shortened by 6 bases and J by 2 bases, with 14 bases between the two germline ends. Germline-derived CDR1 and CDR2 are LNHNV and YYDKDF (reference sequence). CDR3 size: 14 residues. The CDR3 sequence is CATRGDKYPYEQYF. In DNA form, the CDR3 reads TGTGCCACCAGAGGGGACAAGTATCCCTACGAGCAGTACTTC. Full variable domain (outside the CDR3, taken from reference TRBV15 and TRBJ2-7): DAMVIQNPRYQVTQFGKPVTLSCSQTLNHNVMYWYQQKSSQAPKLLFHYYDKDFNNEADTPDNFQSRRPNTSFCFLDIRSPGLGDTAMYLCATRGDKYPYEQYFGPGTRLTVT.

The gene calls are TRBV4-1 and TRBJ2-5, with TRBD2 identical over 12 bases. The CDR3 runs 17 residues. V gave up 0 bases and J gave up 2 bases; unmatched junction bases: 4. Per germline, CDR1 MGHRA and CDR2 YSYEKL. DNA for the CDR3: TGCGCCAGCAGCCAAGAAGCTAGCGGGGGGGTTCAAGAGACCCAGTACTTC. It encodes CASSQEASGGVQETQYF.

CDR3 sequence reads: CASSSTGGGGTEAFF. CDR3 bases: TGTGCCAGCTCAAGCACAGGGGGCGGGGGCACTGAAGCTTTCTTT. J is TRBJ1-1 and V is TRBV18; 9 nucleotides line up with TRBD1. Losses at the gene ends were 5 bases for V and 4 bases for J; bases not matched to a gene: 8. This CDR3 region has 15 residues. The germline CDR1 and CDR2 sequences are KGHSH and LQKENI.

The chain recombines TRBV5-6 with TRBJ1-5; no clear D gene. The CDR3 length is 13 residues. From germline, CDR1 is SGHDT and CDR2 YYEEEE. Trimming removed 4 bases at V and 0 bases at J, with 5 bases between. CDR3 residues: CASSLYSNQPQHF. The DNA for the CDR3 is TGTGCCAGCAGCCTTTATAGCAATCAGCCCCAGCATTTT.

The genes are TRBV18 and TRBJ1-5; D is unclear. This CDR3 contains 17 residues. CDR1 and CDR2 (germline): KGHSH, LQKENI. V was trimmed by 3 bases and J by 5 bases, leaving 20 bases between them. This chain's CDR3 is CASSPPGSTSLYQPQHF. For the CDR3, the DNA is TGTGCCAGCTCACCTCCGGGGTCAACCTCTTTATATCAGCCCCAGCATTTT.

This clone appeared a few times. The V call is TRBV2, the J call TRBJ1-4; D call uncertain. The CDR3 is 13 amino acids. Germline V gene lookup returns CDR1 SNHLY and CDR2 FYNNEI. Trimming removed 4 bases at V and 6 bases at J, with 9 bases between. As DNA, the CDR3 is TGTGCCAGCAGTGGGAGGGTGGATGAAAAACTGTTTTTT. Protein product: CASSGRVDEKLFF.

V gene TRBV2 combines with J gene TRBJ1-6, with 9 bases that match TRBD1. V shed 6 bases, J shed 7 bases, and the junction held 10 bases outside the gene matches. This CDR3 comprises 16 residues. Per germline, CDR1 SNHLY and CDR2 FYNNEI. The CDR3: CASRLRAGTGNSPLHF. The CDR3 DNA sequence: TGTGCCAGCAGACTTCGCGCCGGGACAGGGAATTCACCCCTCCACTTT.

The V and J genes are TRBV14 and TRBJ1-6; 9 bases line up with TRBD1. This CDR3 has 15 amino acids. With 4 bases clipped from V and 9 bases from J, the junction kept 7 bases outside the gene matches. In germline, CDR1 is SGHDN, CDR2 FVKESK. CDR3 sequence (DNA): TGTGCCAGCAGCCTCCCCGGGACAGGGACTTCACCCCTCCACTTT. This codes for CASSLPGTGTSPLHF.

This chain uses TRBV12-5 with TRBJ2-3; D not certain. This CDR3 is 15 amino acids long. With 0 bases removed from V and 4 bases from J, the gap between germline ends came to 11 bases. Germline V lookup: CDR1 LGHNT, CDR2 FRNRAP. CDR3 nucleotides: TGTGCTAGTGGTTTGGTACAGTATCGGTCAGATACGCAGTATTTT. Its protein is CASGLVQYRSDTQYF.

The chain couples TRBV5-1 to TRBJ2-1; 8 bases match TRBD1. V trimming: 4 bases; J trimming: 9 bases; junction bases outside the gene matches: 3. Germline loops: CDR1 SGHRS, CDR2 YFSETQ. This CDR3 is 12 amino acids long. CDR3 coding DNA: TGCGCCAGCAGCCCGACAGGGGTTGAGCAGTTCTTC. Translating it yields CASSPTGVEQFF.

CDR3 residues: CASTTTWVGLAKNIQYF. CDR3 nucleotides: TGTGCCAGCACCACGACATGGGTGGGTTTAGCCAAAAACATTCAGTACTTC. The chain uses TRBV7-8 and TRBJ2-4; D is uncertain. The CDR3 has 17 residues. The V gene's germline CDR1 is SGHVS and CDR2 FQNEAQ. Deletions cut 7 bases from V and 0 bases from J, with 19 bases between.

This clone was seen only a few times. V gene TRBV14 combines with J gene TRBJ1-1, with TRBD1 identical over 9 bases. The CDR3 has 17 amino acids. The germline V gene encodes CDR1 SGHDN and CDR2 FVKESK. V shed 0 bases, J shed 0 bases, and the junction held 5 bases outside the gene matches. The CDR3 region has the DNA TGTGCCAGCAGCCAAGATGGGGGACAGGGAGTGAACACTGAAGCTTTCTTT. Translated: CASSQDGGQGVNTEAFF.

Worth noting for this clone: The junction departs from germline at one end; a sequencing error may be responsible. The chain couples TRBV19 to TRBJ2-1; D not resolved. Germline V CDR1 and CDR2: LNHDA, SQIVND (reference sequence). There are 10 residues in the CDR3. Here the CDR3 reads CATGYNEQFF. The CDR3 nucleotides read TGCGCGACCGGGTACAATGAGCAGTTCTTC.

In this sample, this clone turned up once. This sequence joins TRBV9 and TRBJ1-5; no reliable D call. Germline CDR1 SGDLS, CDR2 YYNGEE. Between the trimmed V and J ends, which lost 1 base and 4 bases, there was a span of 18 bases. The CDR3 is made up of 17 amino acids. The CDR3 sequence is CASSVPILRWPNQPQHF. In DNA form, the CDR3 reads TGTGCCAGCAGCGTACCGATCCTGAGGTGGCCGAATCAGCCCCAGCATTTT.

J is TRBJ1-2 and V is TRBV19, with no clear D. Per germline, CDR1 LNHDA and CDR2 SQIVND (reference sequence). The CDR3 consists of 14 residues. Trimming took 3 bases from V and 0 from J, leaving 8 bases between them. The CDR3 here is CASSILGSNYGYTF. The CDR3 nucleotides are TGTGCCAGTAGTATTCTAGGATCTAACTATGGCTACACCTTC.

The rearrangement joins TRBV4-2 to TRBJ2-1; 8 positions agree with TRBD2. The V and J ends lost 1 base and 2 bases, in that order; junction bases with no gene match: 4. The germline V gene has CDR1 LGHNA and CDR2 YNFKEQ. The length of the CDR3 is 16 residues. The CDR3 loop reads CASSQVGSGTYNEQFF. For the CDR3, the DNA is TGTGCCAGCAGCCAAGTGGGTAGCGGGACCTACAATGAGCAGTTCTTC.

V usage is TRBV28 and J usage is TRBJ2-7, with 8 bases aligning to TRBD2. Per the germline V gene, CDR1 is MDHEN and CDR2 is SYDVKM. The V segment lost 7 bases and the J segment 0 bases; nucleotides outside the gene matches: 14. The CDR3 totals 17 residues. The DNA for the CDR3 is TGTGCCAGCACCCGTCCCCGTACGGGGGGGAGCTCCTACGAGCAGTACTTC. It encodes CASTRPRTGGSSYEQYF. Full variable domain (outside the CDR3, taken from reference TRBV28 and TRBJ2-7): DVKVTQSSRYLVKRTGEKVFLECVQDMDHENMFWYRQDPGLGLRLIYFSYDVKMKEKGDIPEGYSVSREKKERFSLILESASTNQTSMYLCASTRPRTGGSSYEQYFGPGTRLTVT.